The 2 T cell receptor beta chains below come from one sample, sequenced in a study of blood T cell repertoires in COVID-19. Repertoires were generated with immunoSEQ multiplex PCR, while TCRdb's copy carries only in-frame clones and drops some. This table has about 51,000 clones, about 82% appearing once. The source material was peripheral blood. These receptors originate from an elderly man with active COVID-19.

The chain is built from TRBV9 and TRBJ1-6; 7 positions agree with TRBD1. Germline trimming cut 4 bases from V and 5 bases from J; bases unmatched to any gene: 9. Per the germline V gene, CDR1 is SGDLS and CDR2 is YYNGEE. The CDR3 runs 16 residues. The CDR3 region is CASSKTPGTDNSPLHF. As DNA, the CDR3 is TGTGCCAGCAGCAAAACTCCCGGGACAGATAATTCACCCCTCCACTTT.

V usage is TRBV10-3 and J usage is TRBJ2-5, with a weak D call TRBD1 (5 bases). The CDR3 has 14 residues. Trimming took 3 bases from V and 6 from J, leaving 14 bases between them. Germline V gene sequence: CDR1 ENHRY, CDR2 SYGVKD. The CDR3, as DNA: TGTGCCATCAGTGAATTGCAGGGTCGGCAGACCCAGTACTTC. Its translation is CAISELQGRQTQYF.